Listed here are 6 T cell receptor beta chains from one sample, sequenced in a study of T cell repertoires in cytomegalovirus infection. Each CDR3 protein is one row after TCRdb ran MiXCR on the reads. The sample has hundreds of thousands of distinct CDR3 sequences, around 18% seen once; the top ten hold approximately 8%. The sequenced sample consisted of PBMCs. The receptors were gathered from a human donor in good health (CMV status not recorded). Some clones in this sample may be carry-over from other donors' samples.

This clonotype was recorded at least ten times. This chain links TRBV6-2 or TRBV6-3 with TRBJ2-6; a possible D gene is TRBD1 (6 bases). CDR3 size: 16 residues. V was pared by 5 bases and J by 0 bases, with 11 bases between. Germline CDR1 reads MNHEY; CDR2 reads SVGEGT. In DNA, the CDR3 is TGTGCCAGCAGTACAGGGCTAACCTCTGGGGCCAACGTCCTGACTTTC. Its translation is CASSTGLTSGANVLTF.

The chain has TRBV6-5 and TRBJ2-7; 10 bases align to TRBD1. J gave up 5 bases and V 6 bases, and 10 bases lay outside the gene matches. Looked up from germline, CDR1 is MNHEY and CDR2 is SVGAGI. This CDR3 region has 15 residues. Written as DNA, the CDR3 is TGTGCCAGCAGCAGAGGACAGGGGGTTTGGAACGAGCAGTACTTC. Translating gives CASSRGQGVWNEQYF.

The chain carries TRBV29-1 and TRBJ1-5; D might be TRBD1 (5 bases). Germline V gene sequence: CDR1 SQVTM, CDR2 ANQGSEA. The CDR3 extends over 16 amino acids. The V and J ends lost 0 bases and 4 bases respectively, with 16 bases between them. The CDR3 DNA is TGCAGCGTTGAAGATCTGGGCCAGGGATATAATCAGCCCCAGCATTTT. Its translation is CSVEDLGQGYNQPQHF.

In this sample, this clonotype turned up many times. The genes are TRBV12-3 or TRBV12-4 and TRBJ1-1, with D unclear. V lost 5 bases, J lost 7 bases, and 5 bases lay in between. CDR3 size: 10 residues. Here the CDR3 DNA reads TGTGCCAGCAGTCCCGTTGAAGCTTTCTTT. This sequence encodes CASSPVEAFF.

The chain joins TRBV19 to TRBJ1-4; a weak D match, TRBD1 (5 bases). This CDR3 comprises 13 residues. V was clipped by 7 bases and J by 3 bases, with 9 bases between them. Looked up from germline, CDR1 is LNHDA and CDR2 is SQIVND (reference sequence). The CDR3 region has the DNA TGTGCCAGTATTGGGACTGCTAATGAAAAACTGTTTTTT. Translating gives CASIGTANEKLFF.

This clonotype was counted only a few times. V is TRBV20-1 and J is TRBJ2-7; no definite D call. Germline CDR1 reads DFQATT; CDR2 reads SNEGSKA (reference sequence). CDR3 length: 11 residues. V lost 2 bases and J 2 bases, leaving 4 bases between the germline ends. For the CDR3, the DNA is TGCAGTGCTAGAAACGCCTACGAGCAGTACTTC. Protein product: CSARNAYEQYF.